This T cell receptor beta chain was sequenced during a study of blood T cell repertoires in COVID-19. Assay used: immunoSEQ multiplex PCR; TCRdb lists only in-frame clones, some missing. The sample has under 110,000 clones; about 89% are singletons. CDR1 is SGHRS, CDR2 YFSETQ, per germline. CDR3 length equals 15 residues. Trimming cost V 0 bases and J 5 bases; bases outside gene matches: 5. The clonotype comes from a woman aged 25 to 39 with acute or convalescent COVID-19. The rearrangement joins TRBV5-1 to TRBJ2-1; 7 bases are a match to TRBD1. The material sequenced was peripheral blood. CDR3: CASSLARGPNNEQFF. Written as DNA, the CDR3 is TGCGCCAGCAGCTTGGCTAGGGGGCCTAACAATGAGCAGTTCTTC.